Given below is one TCR beta chain in context. Recruits, aged roughly 18 to 90 years, lived in about two dozen US areas. Grouping used clinical history reported by participants in a survey and questionnaire. Recovered status applied to Cohort 3 donors who had two consecutive negative PCRs. It also applied to those with clearance or with symptom resolution. This sample is part of a study of blood T cell repertoires in COVID-19. V gave up 6 bases and J gave up 1 base, with 9 bases separating them. Germline-derived CDR1 and CDR2 are SGHAT and FQDESV (reference sequence). This CDR3 is 13 amino acids long. Per the original methods: Nucleated cell counts were estimated from reference gene primer amplification. The table came from immunoSEQ multiplex PCR; TCRdb's copy has only in-frame clones and leaves some out. That table gives V, J and clone size, and the DNA gave D and trimming. The table includes around 140,000 clones, around 73% detected once.

The sample was PBMCs or T cells enriched from blood (not recorded which). This sequence joins TRBV11-1 and TRBJ1-1; D ambiguous. The sequence was collected from a woman aged 50 to 65 who had recovered from COVID-19. The CDR3 sequence is CASRAGRNTEAFF. CDR3 nucleotide sequence: TGTGCCAGCAGGGCCGGGAGGAACACTGAAGCTTTCTTT.